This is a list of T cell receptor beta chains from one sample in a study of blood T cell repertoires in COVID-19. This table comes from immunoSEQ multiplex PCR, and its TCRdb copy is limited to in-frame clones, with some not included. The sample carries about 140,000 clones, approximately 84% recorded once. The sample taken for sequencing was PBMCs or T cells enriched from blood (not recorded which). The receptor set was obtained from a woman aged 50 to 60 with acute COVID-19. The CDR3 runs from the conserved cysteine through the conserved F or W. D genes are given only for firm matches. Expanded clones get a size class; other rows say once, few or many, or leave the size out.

CDR3aa: CASSLDLQGFLYF; CDR3nt: TGTGCCAGCAGTTTAGACCTACAGGGGTTCCTGTACTTC; abundance: .; d_gene: TRBD1; v_gene: TRBV6-6; j_gene: TRBJ2-7
CDR3aa: CASIREFGYNEQFF; CDR3nt: TGTGCCAGTATTCGGGAATTTGGTTACAATGAGCAGTTCTTC; abundance: .; d_gene: .; v_gene: TRBV19; j_gene: TRBJ2-1
CDR3aa: CASSELDRGASPLHF; CDR3nt: TGTGCCAGCAGTGAATTGGACAGGGGGGCTTCACCCCTCCACTTT; abundance: once; d_gene: TRBD1; v_gene: TRBV6-1; j_gene: TRBJ1-6
CDR3aa: CAWSVGTGSYEQYF; CDR3nt: TGTGCCTGGAGTGTGGGGACAGGGTCGTACGAGCAGTACTTC; abundance: .; d_gene: TRBD1; v_gene: TRBV30; j_gene: TRBJ2-7
CDR3aa: CASSLTPSYNSPLHF; CDR3nt: TGTGCCAGCAGCTTAACCCCCTCTTATAATTCACCCCTCCACTTT; abundance: .; d_gene: .; v_gene: TRBV7-3; j_gene: TRBJ1-6
CDR3aa: CSASKRGNEQFF; CDR3nt: TGCAGTGCTAGTAAGCGGGGCAATGAGCAGTTCTTC; abundance: .; d_gene: TRBD2; v_gene: TRBV20-1; j_gene: TRBJ2-1
CDR3aa: CASSPPTRDTEAFF; CDR3nt: TGTGCCAGCTCACCACCGACCAGGGACACTGAAGCTTTCTTT; abundance: .; d_gene: .; v_gene: TRBV18; j_gene: TRBJ1-1
CDR3aa: CASARDRDDEQFF; CDR3nt: TGTGCCAGCGCCCGGGACAGGGACGATGAGCAGTTCTTC; abundance: .; d_gene: TRBD1; v_gene: TRBV6-5; j_gene: TRBJ2-1
CDR3aa: CASSEQKVGTDTQYF; CDR3nt: TGTGCCAGCAGTGAACAAAAAGTAGGCACAGATACGCAGTATTTT; abundance: .; d_gene: .; v_gene: TRBV6-1; j_gene: TRBJ2-3
CDR3aa: CASSLGVAGGGETQYF; CDR3nt: TGCGCCAGCAGCTTGGGAGTAGCGGGAGGCGGGGAGACCCAGTACTTC; abundance: .; d_gene: TRBD2; v_gene: TRBV5-1; j_gene: TRBJ2-5
CDR3aa: CASRRRLRLNTEAFF; CDR3nt: TGTGCCAGCAGGAGGAGGCTGCGGCTGAACACTGAAGCTTTCTTT; abundance: .; d_gene: .; v_gene: TRBV5-8; j_gene: TRBJ1-1
CDR3aa: CSVEAPASGYTF; CDR3nt: TGCAGCGTTGAAGCGCCTGCGAGTGGCTACACCTTC; abundance: few; d_gene: .; v_gene: TRBV29-1; j_gene: TRBJ1-2
CDR3aa: CASSPWTGAYSGNTIYF; CDR3nt: TGTGCCAGCAGCCCCTGGACAGGAGCTTACTCTGGAAACACCATATATTTT; abundance: .; d_gene: TRBD1; v_gene: TRBV5-5; j_gene: TRBJ1-3
CDR3aa: CASSSNPDYKQYF; CDR3nt: TGTGCCAGCAGCTCAAACCCGGACTATAAGCAGTACTTC; abundance: .; d_gene: .; v_gene: TRBV7-9; j_gene: TRBJ2-7
CDR3aa: CASSSGERGANVLTF; CDR3nt: TGTGCCAGCAGCTCGGGGGAGCGTGGGGCCAACGTCCTGACTTTC; abundance: .; d_gene: .; v_gene: TRBV9; j_gene: TRBJ2-6
CDR3aa: CASSLTSETYNEQFF; CDR3nt: TGTGCCAGCAGCTTAACTAGCGAGACTTACAATGAGCAGTTCTTC; abundance: few; d_gene: TRBD2; v_gene: TRBV7-2; j_gene: TRBJ2-1
CDR3aa: CASSPGGANQPQHF; CDR3nt: TGCGCCAGCAGCCCCGGGGGGGCAAATCAGCCCCAGCATTTT; abundance: .; d_gene: .; v_gene: TRBV5-1; j_gene: TRBJ1-5
CDR3aa: CASSRDRIYGYTF; CDR3nt: TGTGCCAGCAGTCGGGACAGAATCTATGGCTACACCTTC; abundance: .; d_gene: TRBD1; v_gene: TRBV11-3; j_gene: TRBJ1-2
CDR3aa: CASSIAGGGAGVYEQYF; CDR3nt: TGTGCCAGTAGTATCGCGGGGGGAGGCGCGGGAGTGTACGAGCAGTACTTC; abundance: .; d_gene: TRBD2; v_gene: TRBV19; j_gene: TRBJ2-7
CDR3aa: CASSLGQGMGNEQFF; CDR3nt: TGTGCCAGCAGCCTTGGACAGGGTATGGGCAATGAGCAGTTCTTC; abundance: few; d_gene: TRBD1; v_gene: TRBV3-1/TRBV3-2; j_gene: TRBJ2-1
CDR3aa: CSASVGETQGHTQYF; CDR3nt: TGCAGTGCTAGTGTGGGGGAAACACAGGGGCATACGCAGTATTTT; abundance: .; d_gene: TRBD1; v_gene: TRBV20-1; j_gene: TRBJ2-3
CDR3aa: CASSGDMPYGYTF; CDR3nt: TGTGCCAGCAGCGGGGACATGCCCTATGGCTACACCTTC; abundance: .; d_gene: .; v_gene: TRBV9; j_gene: TRBJ1-2
CDR3aa: CASSLRRSNEQFF; CDR3nt: TGTGCCAGCAGTTTAAGGAGAAGCAATGAGCAGTTCTTC; abundance: .; d_gene: .; v_gene: TRBV12-3/TRBV12-4; j_gene: TRBJ2-1
CDR3aa: CASGLRGGYTF; CDR3nt: TGTGCCAGCGGGCTTCGGGGTGGCTACACCTTC; abundance: .; d_gene: .; v_gene: TRBV28; j_gene: TRBJ1-2
CDR3aa: CASSWGLGDGYTF; CDR3nt: TGTGCCAGCAGCTGGGGACTGGGGGATGGCTACACCTTC; abundance: .; d_gene: .; v_gene: TRBV13; j_gene: TRBJ1-2
CDR3aa: CASSPVRGGGQPQHF; CDR3nt: TGTGCCAGTAGCCCAGTTCGGGGTGGTGGACAGCCCCAGCATTTT; abundance: .; d_gene: .; v_gene: TRBV19; j_gene: TRBJ1-5
CDR3aa: CASSQGGGSAREQFF; CDR3nt: TGCGCCAGCAGCCAAGGGGGCGGGAGTGCCCGTGAGCAGTTCTTC; abundance: .; d_gene: TRBD2; v_gene: TRBV4-3; j_gene: TRBJ2-1
CDR3aa: CSVVRDLGEQYF; CDR3nt: TGCAGCGTTGTTCGGGATCTGGGGGAGCAGTACTTC; abundance: .; d_gene: .; v_gene: TRBV29-1; j_gene: TRBJ2-7
CDR3aa: CASSQESFDKLAKNIQYF; CDR3nt: TGTGCCAGCAGCCAAGAGAGCTTTGATAAATTAGCCAAAAACATTCAGTACTTC; abundance: .; d_gene: .; v_gene: TRBV4-2; j_gene: TRBJ2-4
CDR3aa: CASSYRSWGEDQPQHF; CDR3nt: TGTGCCAGCAGCTACCGATCGTGGGGGGAAGATCAGCCCCAGCATTTT; abundance: few; d_gene: .; v_gene: TRBV5-6; j_gene: TRBJ1-5
CDR3aa: CASSGLAGDTGELFF; CDR3nt: TGTGCCAGCAGTGGACTAGCGGGGGACACCGGGGAGCTGTTTTTT; abundance: .; d_gene: TRBD2; v_gene: TRBV2; j_gene: TRBJ2-2
CDR3aa: CASSLDRGSETQYF; CDR3nt: TGTGCCAGCAGCCTCGACAGGGGAAGTGAGACCCAGTACTTC; abundance: .; d_gene: TRBD1; v_gene: TRBV6-5; j_gene: TRBJ2-5
CDR3aa: CASSFTRNTEAFF; CDR3nt: TGTGCCAGCAGCTTCACGAGGAACACTGAAGCTTTCTTT; abundance: once; d_gene: .; v_gene: TRBV7-8; j_gene: TRBJ1-1